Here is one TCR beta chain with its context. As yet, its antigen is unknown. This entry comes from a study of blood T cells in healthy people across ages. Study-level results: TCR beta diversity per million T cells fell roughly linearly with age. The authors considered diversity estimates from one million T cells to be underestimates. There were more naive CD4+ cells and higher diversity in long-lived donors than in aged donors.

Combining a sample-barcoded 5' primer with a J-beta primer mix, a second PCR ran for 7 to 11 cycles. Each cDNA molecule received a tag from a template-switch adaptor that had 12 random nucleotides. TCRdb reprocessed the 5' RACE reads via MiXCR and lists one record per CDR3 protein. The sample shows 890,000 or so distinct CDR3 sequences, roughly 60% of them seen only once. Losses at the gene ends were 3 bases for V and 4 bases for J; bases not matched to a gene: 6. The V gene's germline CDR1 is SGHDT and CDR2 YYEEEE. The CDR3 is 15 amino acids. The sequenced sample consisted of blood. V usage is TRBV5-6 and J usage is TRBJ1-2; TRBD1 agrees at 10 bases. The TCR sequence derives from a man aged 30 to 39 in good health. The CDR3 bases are TGTGCCAGCAGCTCGGACAGGGGGGGGTTCTATGGCTACACCTTC. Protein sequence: CASSSDRGGFYGYTF.